The sequence of this T cell receptor (beta chain) was determined in a study of blood T cell repertoires in COVID-19. The V and J ends lost 5 bases and 0 bases respectively, with 13 bases between them. The CDR3 extends over 15 amino acids. CDR1 and CDR2 from the germline V gene are SGHTA and FQGNSA. TCRdb's table, derived via immunoSEQ multiplex PCR, lists solely in-frame clones and lacks some. The sample holds tens of thousands of clones, 70% to 85% seen once. The TCR comes from a woman in her sixties in a cohort sampled during active or convalescent COVID-19. This chain joins TRBV7-2 and TRBJ1-1, with D tentatively TRBD1 (5 bases). The sample taken for sequencing was peripheral blood. Written as DNA, the CDR3 is TGTGCCAGCAGCCCCATGGGGGGAATGAACACTGAAGCTTTCTTT. It yields the protein CASSPMGGMNTEAFF. The full variable domain, in which reference TRBV7-2 and TRBJ1-1 provide the parts outside the CDR3, is GAGVSQSPSNKVTEKGKDVELRCDPISGHTALYWYRQSLGQGLEFLIYFQGNSAPDKSGLPSDRFSAERTGGSVSTLTIQRTQQEDSAVYLCASSPMGGMNTEAFFGQGTRLTVV.